This record looks at one TCR beta chain sequence and its context. TCR beta from blood CD8+ and CD4+ T cells was sequenced. TEMRA cells were enriched by FACS, and CD4+ and CD8+ T cells were negatively isolated. This entry belongs to a study of CD8 T cells in Susac syndrome. V gave up 3 bases and J gave up 3 bases, with 8 bases separating them. The CDR3 contains 13 residues. Germline assignment: CDR1 SGHTA and CDR2 FQGTGA. RNA was extracted with the RNeasy kit, and a quantity of about 0.45 to 1 ug was reverse transcribed using random hexamers. Multiplex immunoSEQ PCR targeted 54 Vbeta and 13 Jbeta TCR beta segments. Via MiXCR, TCRdb re-called the immunoSEQ multiplex PCR reads, giving one row per CDR3 protein. The table lists approximately 120,000 distinct CDR3 sequences, roughly 96% of them singletons, with 0.075% to 0.1% in the top ten.

Sequencing input: CD4+ T cells from PBMCs. The chain carries TRBV7-3 and TRBJ1-2; no reliable D call. The sequence came from a human donor in good health. CDR3 in amino acids: CASSFDRYYGYTF. In DNA form, the CDR3 reads TGTGCCAGCAGCTTTGACCGATACTATGGCTACACCTTC.